The 30 T cell receptor beta chains below were found in one sample sequenced in a study of CD8+CD57+ T cells in acquired aplastic anemia. All sequencing subjects had displayed CD8+CD57+ cell expansion on flow cytometry. Profiling that covered TCR beta VDJ and CDR3 relied on genomic DNA as its template. MiXCR, run by TCRdb on the reads, gives a single entry per CDR3 protein. The sample consists of around 200,000 distinct CDR3 sequences, around half of them appearing once. Sequenced: sorted CD4+, CD8+, or CD8+CD57+ T cells (not recorded which) from PBMCs. These receptors were taken from a human donor with aplastic anemia.

This clonotype was seen a handful of times. The V call is TRBV29-1, the J call TRBJ1-1; no definite D call. Germline CDR1 and CDR2: SQVTM and ANQGSEA. The CDR3 consists of 11 residues. V lost 8 bases, J lost 4 bases, and 11 bases lay in between. The CDR3 DNA reads as TGCAGCCAAGCCGTAGGCACTGAAGCTTTCTTT. Its translation: CSQAVGTEAFF.

The chain uses TRBV7-9 and TRBJ2-7; unclear D gene. Germline V gene data show CDR1 as SEHNR and CDR2 as FQNEAQ (reference sequence). CDR3 size: 12 residues. The ends were cut back, 5 bases at V and 2 bases at J, with 7 bases in the middle. The CDR3 region is CASSGVAYEQYF. The CDR3 bases are TGTGCCAGCAGCGGTGTGGCCTACGAGCAGTACTTC.

This clonotype has only a few counts. CDR3: CASSDRQGGQPQHF. CDR3 nucleotide sequence: TGTGCCAGCAGTGACCGACAGGGCGGTCAGCCCCAGCATTTT. V gene TRBV7-2 combines with J gene TRBJ1-5; TRBD1 matches at 7 bases. V lost 6 bases to trimming and J lost 6 bases; unmatched junction nucleotides: 8. Germline V lookup: CDR1 SGHTA, CDR2 FQGNSA. This CDR3 comprises 14 residues.

Details on this clonotype: Mismatch with germline at one junction end may stem from a read error. The chain joins TRBV10-3 to TRBJ2-2, with D maybe TRBD2 (6 bases). This CDR3 contains 14 residues. CDR1 is ENHRY and CDR2 is SYGVKD in the germline V gene. The DNA for the CDR3 is TGTGCCATCAGTGATGGAGATACCACCGGGGGGCTGTTTTTT. This codes for CAISDGDTTGGLFF.

Of note for this clonotype: One base away lies a much larger clone, so this may be a sequencing read error. The chain is built from TRBV2 and TRBJ1-2, with D uncertain. This CDR3 has 11 amino acids. Trimming removed 5 bases at V and 5 bases at J, with 6 bases between. Per the germline V gene, CDR1 is SNHLY and CDR2 is FYNNEI. In DNA form, the CDR3 reads TGTGCCAGCAGTTCACGGTATGGCTACACCTTC. Translating it yields CASSSRYGYTF.

This clonotype was detected many times. CDR3 loop: CASSTLGGGNTEAFF. CDR3 nucleotides: TGTGCCAGTAGTACGCTGGGTGGGGGGAACACTGAAGCTTTCTTT. V and J are TRBV19 and TRBJ1-1; tentative D call: TRBD1 (5 bases). The V gene's germline CDR1 is LNHDA and CDR2 SQIVND (reference sequence). V shed 4 bases and J shed 1 base, with 13 bases lying between them. This CDR3 has 15 residues.

The DNA for the CDR3 is TGTGCCAGCAGCTACCCGGACAGGGGGCTTACTGAAGCTTTCTTT. This sequence encodes CASSYPDRGLTEAFF. The chain links TRBV7-9 to TRBJ1-1; 11 bases map to TRBD1. CDR3 length: 15 residues. Germline values: CDR1 SEHNR, CDR2 FQNEAQ (reference sequence). Trimming at V came to 4 bases and at J to 5 bases, leaving 6 bases not matched to a gene.

In its sample, this clonotype was seen a few times. Being one base from a much bigger clone, this may be a read error. The chain recombines TRBV9 with TRBJ2-1; D is ambiguous. Germline values: CDR1 SGDLS, CDR2 YYNGEE. This CDR3 comprises 15 residues. The CDR3 DNA reads TGTGCCAGCAGCGTCGAACCAAGCTCCCACAATGAGCAGTTCTTC. Translated, it gives CASSVEPSSHNEQFF. The full variable domain, with the rest looked up from reference TRBV9 and TRBJ2-1, is DSGVTQTPKHLITATGQRVTLRCSPRSGDLSVYWYQQSLDQGLQFLIQYYNGEERAKGNILERFSAQQFPDLHSELNLSSLELGDSALYFCASSVEPSSHNEQFFGPGTRLTVL.

Comment on this clonotype: One junction end disagrees with the germline gene, perhaps due to a read error. The chain links TRBV4-1 to TRBJ2-2, with TRBD2 identical over 9 bases. Per the germline V gene, CDR1 is MGHRA and CDR2 is YSYEKL. CDR3 length: 20 residues. CDR3 sequence (DNA): TGCGCCAGCAGCCAACCACCCAGCCTAGCGGGGCCTCTTAACACCGGGGAGCTGTTTTTC. Its translation is CASSQPPSLAGPLNTGELFF.

The table lists this clonotype with many counts. V gene TRBV9 combines with J gene TRBJ2-3; TRBD2 matches at 10 bases. Germline V lookup: CDR1 SGDLS, CDR2 YYNGEE. CDR3 length equals 15 residues. V shed 0 bases, J shed 4 bases, and the junction held 2 bases outside the gene matches. CDR3 region: CASSVGSGRADTQYF. CDR3 nucleotide sequence: TGTGCCAGCAGCGTAGGGAGCGGGAGGGCAGATACGCAGTATTTT.

This clonotype showed up many times. V usage is TRBV2 and J usage is TRBJ2-2; no reliable D call. The germline V gene has CDR1 SNHLY and CDR2 FYNNEI. Trimming left V 10 bases short and J 8 bases short, with 17 bases between. This CDR3 is built from 13 residues. DNA for the CDR3: TGTGCCACCTTGGACCGACTTGGGGGGGAGCTGTTTTTT. Encoded protein: CATLDRLGGELFF. The complete variable domain, with remaining parts taken from reference TRBV2 and TRBJ2-2, reads EPEVTQTPSHQVTQMGQEVILRCVPISNHLYFYWYRQILGQKVEFLVSFYNNEISEKSEIFDDQFSVERPDGSNFTLKIRSTKLEDSAMYFCATLDRLGGELFFGEGSRLTVL.

V gene TRBV19 combines with J gene TRBJ2-7; 10 bases are shared with TRBD2. Trimming cost V 6 bases and J 5 bases; bases outside gene matches: 7. This CDR3 spans 14 amino acids. Per germline, CDR1 LNHDA and CDR2 SQIVND (reference sequence). Written as DNA, the CDR3 is TGTGCCAGTAGCCTAGCGGGAGCTCGGCACGAGCAGTACTTC. Its translation: CASSLAGARHEQYF.

This clonotype was recorded many times. CDR3 bases: TGTGCCAGCAGTCCGGACAGGGGAACTGAAGCTTTCTTT. Amino acids: CASSPDRGTEAFF. This chain uses TRBV5-4 with TRBJ1-1; 9 positions match TRBD1. The CDR3 contains 13 residues. V shed 5 bases and J 5 bases; nucleotides not matched to a gene: 4. Germline V CDR1 and CDR2: SGHNT, YYREEE (reference sequence).

This rearrangement joins TRBV7-9 to TRBJ2-3; D is unclear. V lost 1 base to trimming and J lost 2 bases, with 4 bases between them. Germline assignment: CDR1 SEHNR and CDR2 FQNEAQ (reference sequence). This CDR3 contains 13 residues. The CDR3 loop reads CASSLVSTDTQYF. In DNA form, the CDR3 reads TGTGCCAGCAGCTTAGTTTCCACAGATACGCAGTATTTT.

Regarding this clonotype: At one end the junction does not follow the germline gene, possibly because of a read error. This chain connects TRBV6-5 to TRBJ2-2; TRBD2 matches 9 bases. CDR1 is MNHEY, CDR2 SVGAGI, per germline. The CDR3 consists of 16 residues. The CDR3: CAGSYSSSGTTGELFF. The CDR3, as DNA: TGTGCCGGCAGTTACTCGTCTAGCGGGACCACCGGGGAGCTGTTTTTT.

This chain links TRBV7-2 with TRBJ2-5, with unresolved D. This CDR3 has 15 residues. Per the germline V gene, CDR1 is SGHTA and CDR2 is FQGNSA. Trimming took 2 bases from V and 0 from J, leaving 10 bases between them. Written as DNA, the CDR3 is TGTGCCAGCAGCTTACGGGCAGACCACCAAGAGACCCAGTACTTC. Its translation: CASSLRADHQETQYF. Variable domain in full (rest from reference TRBV7-2 and TRBJ2-5): GAGVSQSPSNKVTEKGKDVELRCDPISGHTALYWYRQSLGQGLEFLIYFQGNSAPDKSGLPSDRFSAERTGGSVSTLTIQRTQQEDSAVYLCASSLRADHQETQYFGPGTRLLVL.

J is TRBJ1-2 and V is TRBV10-3, with D unresolved. CDR1 is ENHRY and CDR2 is SYGVKD in the germline V gene. This CDR3 comprises 13 residues. Deletions cut 0 bases from V and 7 bases from J, with 9 bases between. CDR3: CAISESGYGGYTF. CDR3 nucleotide sequence: TGTGCCATCAGTGAGTCGGGGTATGGTGGCTACACCTTC.

The table lists this clonotype with many counts. The J gene is TRBJ1-2, the V gene TRBV29-1; D is possibly TRBD1 (6 bases). Trimming pared 2 bases from V and 4 bases from J, leaving 14 bases between. The CDR3 has 14 amino acids. Germline values: CDR1 SQVTM, CDR2 ANQGSEA. CDR3 sequence reads: CSVEKQTGTYGYTF. The CDR3, as DNA: TGCAGCGTTGAAAAGCAAACAGGGACCTATGGCTACACCTTC.

This clonotype was recorded a few times. The chain combines TRBV30 with TRBJ2-3, with TRBD2 matching over 12 bases. The CDR3 length is 16 residues. Germline V gene lookup returns CDR1 GTSNPN and CDR2 SVGIG (reference sequence). After removal of 2 bases from V and 2 bases from J, the junction contained 5 bases not matched to a gene. The CDR3 bases are TGTGCCTGGAGTCCAGGACTAGCGGGAACCACAGATACGCAGTATTTT. Translating it yields CAWSPGLAGTTDTQYF.

The rearrangement uses TRBV19 and TRBJ2-1; no clear D. This CDR3 is built from 13 residues. Trimming took 4 bases from V and 8 from J, leaving 12 bases between them. The germline gives CDR1 LNHDA, CDR2 SQIVND (reference sequence). CDR3 residues: CASSNGMVDEQFF. The CDR3, as DNA: TGTGCCAGTAGTAATGGGATGGTAGATGAGCAGTTCTTC.

This clonotype was recorded many times. The rearrangement links TRBV20-1 to TRBJ2-1, with D perhaps TRBD2 (5 bases). Looked up from germline, CDR1 is DFQATT and CDR2 is SNEGSKA (reference sequence). Trimming stripped 5 bases from V and 9 bases from J, with 20 bases between. This CDR3 is 14 amino acids long. The CDR3 is CSAGWWRAAGEQFF. The CDR3 DNA reads TGCAGTGCTGGATGGTGGCGAGCGGCGGGTGAGCAGTTCTTC.

This chain connects TRBV19 to TRBJ1-2, with TRBD1 identical over 8 bases. The J segment lost 8 bases and the V segment lost 6 bases, leaving 8 bases of the junction unmatched. This CDR3 has 13 amino acids. Germline CDR1 reads LNHDA; CDR2 reads SQIVND (reference sequence). CDR3 amino acids: CASRTGAPNGYTF. DNA of the CDR3: TGTGCCAGTAGGACAGGGGCACCTAACGGCTACACCTTC.

CDR3 DNA: TGTGCCAGCAGTTGGGGGTCTCCTGCAGATACGCAGTATTTT. Translating it yields CASSWGSPADTQYF. The gene calls are TRBV12-3 or TRBV12-4 and TRBJ2-3; D may be TRBD1 or TRBD2 (5 bases each). The CDR3 has 14 residues. The germline V and J ends were trimmed by 4 bases and 4 bases, with 12 bases remaining between them.

This clonotype has just a few counts. The genes are TRBV20-1 and TRBJ2-5; 9 bases are shared with TRBD1. The CDR3 is 15 amino acids. Germline V gene data show CDR1 as DFQATT and CDR2 as SNEGSKA (reference sequence). V lost 0 bases, J lost 1 base, and 3 bases stayed unmatched. The CDR3 sequence: CSARERTGVQETQYF. CDR3 sequence (DNA): TGCAGTGCTAGAGAAAGGACAGGGGTCCAAGAGACCCAGTACTTC.

CDR3 sequence reads: CASSYLGQEGYEQYF. The CDR3 bases are TGTGCCAGCAGTTATTTGGGACAGGAGGGCTACGAGCAGTACTTC. The chain joins TRBV6-5 to TRBJ2-7; 8 bases agree with TRBD1. The CDR3 has 15 residues. Per the germline V gene, CDR1 is MNHEY and CDR2 is SVGAGI. Unmatched junction bases numbered 7, after V lost 3 bases and J lost 3 bases.

V gene TRBV24-1 combines with J gene TRBJ2-1; TRBD2 agrees at 15 bases. Germline CDR1 reads KGHDR; CDR2 reads SFDVKD. The CDR3 totals 18 residues. The ends lost 6 bases at V and 3 bases at J; junction bases unmatched: 8. The CDR3 is CATSPPGLAGGNYNEQFF. DNA for the CDR3: TGTGCCACCAGTCCCCCGGGACTAGCGGGAGGCAACTACAATGAGCAGTTCTTC.

CDR3 loop: CASSPGTGFQETQYF. For the CDR3, the DNA is TGTGCCAGTAGTCCCGGGACAGGCTTTCAAGAGACCCAGTACTTC. The chain employs TRBV19 and TRBJ2-5, with 8 bases aligning to TRBD1. This CDR3 comprises 15 residues. Per germline, CDR1 LNHDA and CDR2 SQIVND (reference sequence). V shed 5 bases and J 2 bases; nucleotides not matched to a gene: 7. Filled out from reference TRBV19 and TRBJ2-5, the complete variable domain reads DGGITQSPKYLFRKEGQNVTLSCEQNLNHDAMYWYRQDPGQGLRLIYYSQIVNDFQKGDIAEGYSVSREKKESFPLTVTSAQKNPTAFYLCASSPGTGFQETQYFGPGTRLLVL.

This clonotype has at least ten counts. This chain connects TRBV5-5 to TRBJ2-1, with TRBD1 identical over 8 bases. The CDR3 has 14 residues. V trimming: 1 base; J trimming: 7 bases; junction bases outside the gene matches: 4. Germline V gene data show CDR1 as SGHKS and CDR2 as YYEKEE (reference sequence). CDR3 sequence reads: CASSLKQGENEQFF. The CDR3 nucleotides are TGTGCCAGCAGCTTGAAACAGGGGGAAAATGAGCAGTTCTTC.

This clonotype was seen repeatedly, ten times or more. The chain joins TRBV6-1 to TRBJ2-3; D may be TRBD2 (5 bases). This CDR3 comprises 12 residues. The germline gives CDR1 MNHNS, CDR2 SASEGT. Trimming shortened V by 8 bases and J by 2 bases, and 8 bases separated the two germline ends. The CDR3 coding sequence is TGTGCCAGCTCCCGGGACACAGATACGCAGTATTTT. It codes for CASSRDTDTQYF.

This rearrangement joins TRBV7-3 to TRBJ2-2; 15 bases match TRBD2. The CDR3 consists of 18 residues. V lost 0 bases, J lost 7 bases, and 6 bases stayed unmatched. Germline CDR1 is SGHTA and CDR2 is FQGTGA. The CDR3 loop reads CASSLTGLAGGRDGELFF. The CDR3 nucleotides are TGTGCCAGCAGCTTAACGGGACTAGCGGGAGGCCGTGACGGGGAGCTGTTTTTT.